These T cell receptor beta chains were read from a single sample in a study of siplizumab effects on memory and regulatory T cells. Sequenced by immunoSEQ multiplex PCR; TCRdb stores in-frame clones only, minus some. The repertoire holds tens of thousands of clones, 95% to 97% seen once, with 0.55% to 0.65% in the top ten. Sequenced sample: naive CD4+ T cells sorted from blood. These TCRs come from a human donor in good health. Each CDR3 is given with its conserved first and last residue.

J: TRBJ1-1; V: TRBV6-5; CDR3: CASRTDGNTEAFF
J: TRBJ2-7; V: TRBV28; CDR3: CATSGRVYEQYF
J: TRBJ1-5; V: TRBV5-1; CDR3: CASSLDTNQPQHF
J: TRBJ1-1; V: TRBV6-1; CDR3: CASSEGRAFF
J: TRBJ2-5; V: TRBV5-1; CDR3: CASSQGLAGGYQETQYF
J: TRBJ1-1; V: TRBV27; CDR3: CASRIYRGTEAFF
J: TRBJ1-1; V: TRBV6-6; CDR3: CASSYSIRNTEAFF
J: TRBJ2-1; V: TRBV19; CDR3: CASSISLPNSYNEQFF
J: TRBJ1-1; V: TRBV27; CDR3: CASNRDRGLWTEAFF
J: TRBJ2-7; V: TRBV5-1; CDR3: CASSLTDRDEQYF
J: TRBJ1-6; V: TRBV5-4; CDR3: CASSARLGQGSPLHF
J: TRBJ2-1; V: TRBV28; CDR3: CASSSSVARGKVF
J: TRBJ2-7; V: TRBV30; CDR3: CAWTRGPYEQYF
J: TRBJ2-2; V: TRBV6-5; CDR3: CASSYPLGREHRGAVF
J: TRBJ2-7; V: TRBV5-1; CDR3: CASSQRQGIEQYF
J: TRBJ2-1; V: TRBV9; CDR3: CASSARAGGFNEQFF
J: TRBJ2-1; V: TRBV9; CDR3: CASSVVPLTNEQFF
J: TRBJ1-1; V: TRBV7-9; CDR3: CASSRRQGLNTEAFF
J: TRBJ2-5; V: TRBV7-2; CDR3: CASSLLAFGETQYF
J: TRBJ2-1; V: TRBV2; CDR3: CASMGLVVNEQFF
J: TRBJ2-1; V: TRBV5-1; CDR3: CASSLVTGGVNEQFF
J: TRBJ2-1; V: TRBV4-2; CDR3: CASSQDLLVFVIVNEQFF
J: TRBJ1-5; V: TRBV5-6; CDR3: CASSFGPTGNQPQHF
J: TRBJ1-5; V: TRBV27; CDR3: CASSGGTSNQPQHF
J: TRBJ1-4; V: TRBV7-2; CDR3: CASSQRERTGDEKLFF
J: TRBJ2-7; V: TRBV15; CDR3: CATSRGRGSYEQYF
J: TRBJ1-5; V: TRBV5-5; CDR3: CASSLGFWVYNQPQHF
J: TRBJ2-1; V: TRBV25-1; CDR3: CASSRTGVWYNEQFF
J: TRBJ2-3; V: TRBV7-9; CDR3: CASSLAASGSRDTQYF
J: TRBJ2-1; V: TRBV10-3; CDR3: CAISDGRSYNEQFF
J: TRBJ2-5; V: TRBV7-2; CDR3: CASSFRQTQETQYF
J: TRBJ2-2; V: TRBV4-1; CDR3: CASSHLGSGKRVTGELFF
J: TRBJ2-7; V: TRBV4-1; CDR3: CASSPSSPGFEQYF
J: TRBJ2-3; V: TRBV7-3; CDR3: CASSLLAGGSGDTQYF
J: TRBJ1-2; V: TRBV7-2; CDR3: CASSFGVSYGYTF
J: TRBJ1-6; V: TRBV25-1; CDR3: CASSEFYRGPLHF
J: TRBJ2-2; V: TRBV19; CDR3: CASSPVLGRATGELFF
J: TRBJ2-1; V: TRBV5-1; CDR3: CASSLGDLSYNEQFF
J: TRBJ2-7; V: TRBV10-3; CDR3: CAISESPLAGTERGYF
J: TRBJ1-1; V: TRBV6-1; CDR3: CASSLTVQGNTEAFF
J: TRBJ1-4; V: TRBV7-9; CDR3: CASSSTEKLFF
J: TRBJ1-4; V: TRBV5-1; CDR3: CASSDKATNEKLFF
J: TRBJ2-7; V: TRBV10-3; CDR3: CAISSGTSFSYEQYF
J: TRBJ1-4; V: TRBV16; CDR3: CASSPGTPSNEKLFF
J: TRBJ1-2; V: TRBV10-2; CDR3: CASSGFGQGAHFSYGYTF
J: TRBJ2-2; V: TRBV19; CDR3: CASRSAGGTGELFF
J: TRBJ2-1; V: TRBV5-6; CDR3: CASTLESYNEQFF
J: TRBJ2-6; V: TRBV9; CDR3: CASSVVPWGTGANVLTF
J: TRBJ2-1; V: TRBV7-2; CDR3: CASSRWSQTYNEQFF
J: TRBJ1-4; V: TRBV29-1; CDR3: CSVQGLRNEKLFF
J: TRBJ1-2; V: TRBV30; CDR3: CAWSVNSLYGYTF
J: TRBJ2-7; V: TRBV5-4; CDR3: CASSPSGSFQYEQYF
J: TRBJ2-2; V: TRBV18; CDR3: CASSPVRTGELFF
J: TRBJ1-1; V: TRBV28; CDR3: CASSTHVTEAFF
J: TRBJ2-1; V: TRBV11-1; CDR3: CASSLISQISYNEQFF